These 26 T cell receptor beta chains came from one sample sequenced in a study of T-cell reconstitution after alpha-beta-depleted transplantation in children. Using unique molecular identifiers, the investigators prepared the TCRbeta library. One entry per CDR3 protein, called by TCRdb with MiXCR from the PCR reads. The profile shows 490,000 or so distinct CDR3 sequences, 10% to 13% of them singletons. The sample here was PBMCs, taken before TCRalphabeta/CD19-depleted stem cell transplant. The receptor source for this set is a child aged 2-15 years with inherited bone marrow failure, due to receive a stem cell transplant.

The genes are TRBV5-8 and TRBJ2-1; no firm D call. Germline V gene data show CDR1 as SGHTS and CDR2 as YDEGEE. Trimming removed 4 bases at V and 2 bases at J, with 13 bases between. The CDR3 is made up of 15 amino acids. The CDR3 reads CASSLDAGTYNEQFF. The CDR3 coding sequence is TGTGCCAGCAGCCTAGACGCCGGAACCTACAATGAGCAGTTCTTC. The full variable domain, with the rest looked up from reference TRBV5-8 and TRBJ2-1, is EAGVTQSPTHLIKTRGQQATLRCSPISGHTSVYWYQQALGLGLQFLLWYDEGEERNRGNFPPRFSGRQFPNYSSELNVNALELEDSALYLCASSLDAGTYNEQFFGPGTRLTVL.

Only a few counts were recorded for this clonotype. The J gene is TRBJ1-2, the V gene TRBV19; possibly TRBD1 for D (5 bases). This CDR3 contains 16 residues. With 0 bases removed from V and 4 bases from J, the gap between germline ends came to 15 bases. In germline, CDR1 is LNHDA, CDR2 SQIVND (reference sequence). The CDR3 DNA is TGTGCCAGTAGTATAGACGGCAGGGCGGGCGGCTATGGCTACACCTTC. This encodes CASSIDGRAGGYGYTF.

Many counts were recorded for this clonotype. The chain joins TRBV11-2 to TRBJ2-3; 7 bases line up with TRBD2. Trimming at V came to 5 bases and at J to 4 bases, leaving 18 bases not matched to a gene. This CDR3 has 18 amino acids. Germline-derived CDR1 and CDR2 are SGHAT and FQNNGV. This CDR3 reads CASSGGGSVPPPPDTQYF. The CDR3 DNA follows: TGTGCCAGCAGCGGGGGGGGTAGCGTCCCACCTCCCCCAGATACGCAGTATTTT. The entire variable domain, with the rest obtained from reference TRBV11-2 and TRBJ2-3, is as follows: EAGVAQSPRYKIIEKRQSVAFWCNPISGHATLYWYQQILGQGPKLLIQFQNNGVVDDSQLPKDRFSAERLKGVDSTLKIQPAKLEDSAVYLCASSGGGSVPPPPDTQYFGPGTRLTVL.

There are many counts of this clonotype. The chain links TRBV5-1 to TRBJ1-1; weak D call: TRBD1 (6 bases). The V end lost 4 bases, the J end lost 4 bases, and 17 bases lay between the germline ends. CDR3 length: 15 residues. Germline CDR1 is SGHRS and CDR2 is YFSETQ. CDR3 sequence: CASSQPGRGGTEAFF. The CDR3 DNA is TGCGCCAGCAGCCAGCCGGGCCGAGGGGGCACTGAAGCTTTCTTT. Together with reference TRBV5-1 and TRBJ1-1, the CDR3 gives the full variable domain: KAGVTQTPRYLIKTRGQQVTLSCSPISGHRSVSWYQQTPGQGLQFLFEYFSETQRNKGNFPGRFSGRQFSNSRSEMNVSTLELGDSALYLCASSQPGRGGTEAFFGQGTRLTVV.

This clonotype has a count of ten or more. This chain uses TRBV9 with TRBJ2-2, with 9 positions matching TRBD2. The V and J ends lost 4 bases and 5 bases, in that order; junction bases with no gene match: 6. Germline V lookup: CDR1 SGDLS, CDR2 YYNGEE. The CDR3 totals 15 residues. CDR3 DNA sequence: TGTGCCAGCAGCCCAAGACTAGCGGAAACCGGGGAGCTGTTTTTT. The encoded protein is CASSPRLAETGELFF. Variable domain in full (rest from reference TRBV9 and TRBJ2-2): DSGVTQTPKHLITATGQRVTLRCSPRSGDLSVYWYQQSLDQGLQFLIQYYNGEERAKGNILERFSAQQFPDLHSELNLSSLELGDSALYFCASSPRLAETGELFFGEGSRLTVL.

This clonotype has a count of ten or more. The J gene is TRBJ2-3, the V gene TRBV20-1, with 10 nucleotides matching TRBD2. Germline V gene sequence: CDR1 DFQATT, CDR2 SNEGSKA (reference sequence). The CDR3 contains 16 residues. Trimming cost V 6 bases and J 3 bases; bases outside gene matches: 12. This CDR3 is CSAHTLLAGETDTQYF. CDR3 bases: TGCAGTGCCCACACCCTCCTAGCGGGAGAGACAGATACGCAGTATTTT.

This clonotype has ten or more counts. V usage is TRBV7-2 and J usage is TRBJ2-7; unclear D gene. Germline CDR1 reads SGHTA; CDR2 reads FQGNSA. V was clipped by 5 bases and J by 4 bases, with 12 bases between them. CDR3 length: 13 residues. CDR3 region: CASSRPDLYEQYF. As DNA, the CDR3 is TGTGCCAGCAGCCGACCCGACCTGTACGAGCAGTACTTC.

This chain uses TRBV20-1 with TRBJ2-2, with 9 bases lining up with TRBD2. The CDR3 sequence is 19 residues long. Trimming took 0 bases from V and 4 from J; bases not matched to a gene: 15. Per the germline V gene, CDR1 is DFQATT and CDR2 is SNEGSKA (reference sequence). The CDR3 sequence is CSARDPRVLSGRSTGELFF. CDR3 sequence (DNA): TGCAGTGCTAGAGATCCGAGAGTCCTTAGCGGGAGATCCACCGGGGAGCTGTTTTTT.

This clonotype was seen only a few times. J is TRBJ2-4 and V is TRBV12-3 or TRBV12-4; 7 bases map to TRBD2. After removal of 3 bases from V and 0 bases from J, the junction contained 5 bases not matched to a gene. This CDR3 region has 16 residues. The CDR3 region is CASSFTGGLAKNIQYF. The DNA for the CDR3 is TGTGCCAGCAGTTTCACGGGGGGACTAGCCAAAAACATTCAGTACTTC.

This clonotype was seen more than once but under ten times. The CDR3 DNA sequence: TGCAGTGCTAGAGAGGTTAGCGGGAGGCCCTACAATGAGCAGTTCTTC. This codes for CSAREVSGRPYNEQFF. The genes are TRBV20-1 and TRBJ2-1, with 10 positions matching TRBD2. The trim removed 0 bases at V and 2 bases at J, leaving 4 bases unmatched. Germline CDR1 reads DFQATT; CDR2 reads SNEGSKA (reference sequence). The CDR3 is 16 residues long.

The J gene is TRBJ2-7, the V gene TRBV6-2 or TRBV6-3; 12 bases map to TRBD2. V lost 0 bases, J lost 5 bases, and 2 bases stayed unmatched. The CDR3 runs 15 residues. Germline-derived CDR1 and CDR2 are MNHEY and SVGEGT. As DNA, the CDR3 is TGTGCCAGCAGTTACTCGAGACTAGCGGGAGACGAGCAGTACTTC. Translated, it gives CASSYSRLAGDEQYF.

This clonotype was observed many times. The rearrangement uses TRBV12-3 or TRBV12-4 and TRBJ1-5, with D hard to call. The CDR3 covers 12 residues. Trimming took off 7 bases at V and 4 bases at J, with 8 bases between the two ends. CDR3 bases: TGTGCCAGCACCACCTTGAATCAGCCCCAGCATTTT. This encodes CASTTLNQPQHF.

This clonotype came up many times. V gene TRBV28 combines with J gene TRBJ2-3; 7 bases align to TRBD2. Per the germline V gene, CDR1 is MDHEN and CDR2 is SYDVKM. Unmatched junction bases numbered 12, after V lost 2 bases and J lost 1 base. The CDR3 extends over 18 amino acids. CDR3 coding DNA: TGTGCCAGCAGTTTAGGTAGCGGGTTCTTCCAGCGCACAGATACGCAGTATTTT. Translated: CASSLGSGFFQRTDTQYF.

Many counts were recorded for this clonotype. The CDR3 reads CASSYGGLGEQYF. The CDR3, as DNA: TGTGCCAGCAGTTACGGTGGGTTGGGGGAGCAGTACTTC. The gene calls are TRBV13 and TRBJ2-7; D gene uncertain. The CDR3 extends over 13 amino acids. The germline V gene has CDR1 PRHDT and CDR2 FYEKMQ (reference sequence). V lost 6 bases and J lost 7, with 16 bases in between.

The chain links TRBV29-1 to TRBJ2-3, with a weak D call TRBD1 (5 bases). Germline CDR1 reads SQVTM; CDR2 reads ANQGSEA. The CDR3 loop spans 14 amino acids. Trimming took 3 bases from V and 4 from J, leaving 14 bases between them. CDR3 nucleotides: TGCAGCGTTGATTCTGGACAAGGCCCAGATACGCAGTATTTT. Protein: CSVDSGQGPDTQYF.

This clonotype was seen just once. Its ends do not fully match the called genes, so a read error is possible. J is TRBJ1-2 and V is TRBV28; 7 positions match TRBD1. CDR3 size: 15 residues. CDR1 MDHEN and CDR2 SYDVKM come from the germline V gene. CDR3 bases: TGTGCCAGCACCCCGGCCCACAGGGGTGACTATGGCTACAACTTC. It encodes CASTPAHRGDYGYNF.

The sample holds many counts of this clonotype. This rearrangement joins TRBV9 to TRBJ2-7; 16 nucleotides line up with TRBD2. J lost 4 bases, V lost 4 bases, and 8 bases had no gene match. This CDR3 region has 17 residues. CDR1 SGDLS and CDR2 YYNGEE come from the germline V gene. The CDR3 DNA reads as TGTGCCAGCAGCCCCCCGGGACTAGCGGGAGGGCCGTACGAGCAGTACTTC. It codes for CASSPPGLAGGPYEQYF. The full variable domain, completed using reference TRBV9 and TRBJ2-7, is DSGVTQTPKHLITATGQRVTLRCSPRSGDLSVYWYQQSLDQGLQFLIQYYNGEERAKGNILERFSAQQFPDLHSELNLSSLELGDSALYFCASSPPGLAGGPYEQYFGPGTRLTVT.

This clonotype was counted at least ten times. The J gene is TRBJ2-7, the V gene TRBV5-1; 10 nucleotides line up with TRBD1. The CDR3 is 16 residues long. Germline CDR1 is SGHRS and CDR2 is YFSETQ. V was pared by 0 bases and J by 5 bases, with 8 bases of the junction left unmatched. CDR3 region: CASSLGVATGGDEQYF. DNA of the CDR3: TGCGCCAGCAGCTTGGGCGTGGCGACAGGGGGCGACGAGCAGTACTTC.

This clonotype came up a few times. The rearrangement uses TRBV27 and TRBJ2-5; D uncertain. The CDR3 contains 14 residues. CDR1 is MNHEY, CDR2 SMNVEV, per germline (reference sequence). Between the trimmed V and J ends, which lost 6 bases and 5 bases, there was a span of 16 bases. The chain's CDR3 is CASSEMWGSETQYF. The CDR3 bases are TGTGCCAGCAGCGAAATGTGGGGATCGGAGACCCAGTACTTC.

This clonotype came up a few times. This chain links TRBV18 with TRBJ2-2, with 9 bases that match TRBD1. Looked up from germline, CDR1 is KGHSH and CDR2 is LQKENI. The CDR3 extends over 14 amino acids. V was clipped by 6 bases and J by 6 bases; unmatched bases: 5. CDR3 protein: CASSQQGAAGELFF. DNA for the CDR3: TGTGCCAGCTCGCAACAGGGGGCCGCCGGGGAGCTGTTTTTT.

At least ten counts were recorded for this clonotype. The chain carries TRBV3-1 and TRBJ1-1; D remains unclear. The V and J ends lost 2 bases and 4 bases respectively, with 17 bases between them. Looked up from germline, CDR1 is LGHDT and CDR2 is YNNKEL (reference sequence). CDR3 length equals 16 residues. DNA for the CDR3: TGTGCCAGCAGCCAATTGTCGGGGTCGAGGATCACTGAAGCTTTCTTT. Protein sequence: CASSQLSGSRITEAFF.

This clonotype has a count of ten or more. V and J are TRBV20-1 and TRBJ2-7; TRBD2 matches 11 bases. The CDR3 spans 13 residues. V lost 0 bases and J lost 6; bases outside the gene matches: 1. Germline V gene lookup returns CDR1 DFQATT and CDR2 SNEGSKA (reference sequence). For the CDR3, the DNA is TGCAGTGCTAGAGAGCTAGCGGGAGGCGAGCAGTACTTC. Amino acid sequence: CSARELAGGEQYF.

This clonotype was seen only a few times. V gene TRBV20-1 combines with J gene TRBJ1-5, with TRBD1 matching 8 bases. Losses at the gene ends were 6 bases for V and 7 bases for J; bases not matched to a gene: 8. CDR1 DFQATT and CDR2 SNEGSKA come from the germline V gene (reference sequence). The CDR3 runs 13 residues. CDR3 bases: TGCAGTGCCGGGCAGGGGGCTCGACAGCCCCAGCATTTT. This encodes CSAGQGARQPQHF.

The chain couples TRBV10-3 to TRBJ2-6; the D gene is possibly TRBD2 (7 bases). The CDR3 loop spans 19 amino acids. Per the germline V gene, CDR1 is ENHRY and CDR2 is SYGVKD. The germline V and J ends were trimmed by 3 bases and 0 bases, with 18 bases remaining between them. The CDR3 nucleotides are TGTGCCATCAGTGACCCCACGGGGGGCGACCTCTCTGGGGCCAACGTCCTGACTTTC. Protein product: CAISDPTGGDLSGANVLTF.

This clonotype was detected ten times or more. This sequence joins TRBV12-3 or TRBV12-4 and TRBJ2-7; TRBD2 aligns across 7 bases. The CDR3 length is 12 residues. Losses at the gene ends were 4 bases for V and 6 bases for J; bases not matched to a gene: 3. The CDR3 DNA reads TGTGCCAGCAGTTGGGGACTACCCGAGCAGTACTTC. Translating gives CASSWGLPEQYF.

This clonotype showed up many times. The V call is TRBV27, the J call TRBJ1-2; 7 positions match TRBD1. Germline V gene lookup returns CDR1 MNHEY and CDR2 SMNVEV (reference sequence). V was pared by 6 bases and J by 4 bases, with 8 bases of the junction left unmatched. CDR3 length: 14 residues. The CDR3 loop is CASRKPGQTYGYTF. CDR3 nucleotide sequence: TGTGCCAGCAGAAAGCCGGGACAGACCTATGGCTACACCTTC.